This TCR beta chain is from a study of T cells in Graves' hyperthyroidism and ophthalmopathy. Study-wide context: Blood was drawn when the patient was first diagnosed and still untreated.

Whole-study results and caveats: Within blood appeared most thyroid clonotypes that had expanded above 0.001.

The CDR3 regions of TCR beta were amplified from RNA transcripts. HTBI primers were the set used in a first-round RT-PCR of the TCR CDR3. TCRdb reprocessed the multiplex PCR reads via MiXCR and lists one record per CDR3 protein. This table holds about 410,000 distinct CDR3 sequences, roughly 15% found once. The sample holds many counts of this clonotype. As yet, its antigen is unknown. Inclusion characteristics of ophthalmopathy patients comprised a Clinical Activity Score of at least 3, a NOSPECS grade of at least 4, and duration under 3 months. Sequencing was performed on blood. This TCR was recovered from a man aged 18 to 30 with Graves' ophthalmopathy.

CDR3: CASSLERLARAKNIQYF. The DNA for the CDR3 is TGTGCCAGCAGCTTAGAGAGGCTAGCCCGGGCCAAAAACATTCAGTACTTC. The chain combines TRBV11-2 with TRBJ2-4, with D perhaps TRBD2 (5 bases). Germline V gene data show CDR1 as SGHAT and CDR2 as FQNNGV. CDR3 length: 17 amino acids. V was clipped by 0 bases and J by 1 base, with 13 bases between them.